Listed below are T cell receptor beta chains from one sample, sequenced in a study of blood T cell repertoires in COVID-19. Some clones are missing from TCRdb's copy, which holds only in-frame ones; the method was immunoSEQ multiplex PCR. This sample has about 23,000 clones; about 90% occur once, and the top ten carry 20% to 25%. The sequenced material came from peripheral blood. The receptors originated from a man between 65 and 79 years old in a cohort sampled during active COVID-19. Each CDR3 is given with its conserved first and last residue. Fields, in order: clone size, D gene, J gene, V gene, CDR3 protein, CDR3 DNA. A D gene is named only where the DNA matches it firmly. The size entry is marked missing in some rows and otherwise reads once, few, many or a size class.

-,-,TRBJ2-7,TRBV6-2/TRBV6-3,CASSYKGLTWNYEQYF,TGTGCCAGCAGTTACAAGGGACTGACGTGGAACTACGAGCAGTACTTC
-,TRBD2,TRBJ2-3,TRBV19,CASRLTSGTITDTQYF,TGTGCCAGTAGGCTAACTAGCGGGACGATCACAGATACGCAGTATTTT
-,TRBD1,TRBJ2-3,TRBV29-1,CSVRGPGDTQYF,TGCAGCGTCAGGGGGCCAGGGGATACGCAGTATTTT
once,TRBD1,TRBJ2-7,TRBV3-1/TRBV3-2,CASSRGQGIHEQYF,TGTGCCAGCAGCCGGGGACAGGGGATCCACGAGCAGTACTTC
-,-,TRBJ1-2,TRBV27,CASSFPPTNYGYTF,TGTGCCAGCAGTTTTCCACCCACAAACTATGGCTACACCTTC
-,-,TRBJ1-5,TRBV19,CASTSTGSNQPQHF,TGTGCCAGTACCTCGACGGGTAGCAATCAGCCCCAGCATTTT
-,-,TRBJ1-2,TRBV7-8,CASSSYRVLGYGYTF,TGTGCCAGCAGCTCATACAGGGTTCTTGGCTATGGCTACACCTTC
-,TRBD1,TRBJ1-2,TRBV7-2,CASSPGGWGNYGYTF,TGTGCCAGCAGCCCAGGGGGATGGGGAAACTATGGCTACACCTTC
-,-,TRBJ2-2,TRBV11-2,CASSALAGSGELFF,TGTGCCAGCAGCGCATTAGCAGGGTCCGGGGAGCTGTTTTTT
once,TRBD2,TRBJ2-4,TRBV15,CATSRAAGVAKNIQYF,TGTGCCACCAGCAGAGCGGCGGGAGTTGCCAAAAACATTCAGTACTTC
-,-,TRBJ1-5,TRBV28,CASRPWASNQPQHF,TGTGCCAGCAGGCCCTGGGCTAGCAATCAGCCCCAGCATTTT
-,-,TRBJ2-5,TRBV7-2,CASSSPPKLSQYF,TGTGCCAGCAGCTCCCCCCCCAAACTATCCCAGTACTTC
-,TRBD1,TRBJ2-2,TRBV2,CASSKTGFAGELFF,TGTGCCAGCAGTAAGACAGGGTTCGCCGGGGAGCTGTTTTTT
once,TRBD1,TRBJ2-2,TRBV6-5,CASSLITGGYGELFF,TGTGCCAGCAGCCTCATCACAGGGGGCTACGGGGAGCTGTTTTTT
-,-,TRBJ1-1,TRBV6-5,CASSVSMNTEAFF,TGTGCCAGCAGCGTTTCTATGAACACTGAAGCTTTCTTT
-,-,TRBJ1-2,TRBV19,CASSITPTNLHGYTF,TGTGCCAGTAGTATCACCCCCACAAATCTCCATGGCTACACCTTC
-,-,TRBJ1-2,TRBV5-4,CASSLATDGSYGYTF,TGTGCCAGCAGCTTGGCGACTGACGGGAGCTATGGCTACACCTTC
-,-,TRBJ2-3,TRBV28,CASSLGRVGTDTQYF,TGTGCCAGCAGTTTGGGCAGGGTGGGCACAGATACGCAGTATTTT
few,TRBD1,TRBJ1-3,TRBV2,CASSELGQGGNTIYF,TGTGCCAGCAGCGAACTGGGACAGGGGGGAAACACCATATATTTT
-,TRBD2,TRBJ2-1,TRBV19,CATLPWASGTGGEQFF,TGTGCCACTCTCCCATGGGCTAGCGGGACTGGAGGCGAGCAGTTCTTC
-,-,TRBJ1-5,TRBV30,CAWSVSGGSDQPQHF,TGTGCCTGGAGTGTCTCGGGTGGCAGTGATCAGCCCCAGCATTTT
-,-,TRBJ2-7,TRBV13,CASSMTFSVLSF,TGTGCCAGCTCAATGACTTTCTCCGTTCTTTCCTTC
-,-,TRBJ1-2,TRBV7-2,CASSRVVGGRNYGYTF,TGTGCCAGCAGTCGCGTCGTAGGAGGGCGAAACTATGGCTACACCTTC
-,TRBD2,TRBJ2-1,TRBV19,CASSIQLADVSPYNEQFF,TGTGCCAGTAGTATTCAACTAGCGGACGTGTCCCCCTACAATGAGCAGTTCTTC
few,-,TRBJ1-5,TRBV2,CASSELGRNQPQHF,TGTGCCAGCAGTGAATTAGGCAGGAATCAGCCCCAGCATTTT